This T cell receptor (beta chain) was recovered during a study of a mutant IDH1 vaccine in newly diagnosed glioma. This table comes from immunoSEQ multiplex PCR, and its TCRdb copy is limited to in-frame clones, with some not included. The sample shows under 45,000 clones, roughly 79% of them seen only once. Time point described: week 5, during vaccination. Each vaccine dose was 300 ug of mutant IDH1 20-mer peptide, with topical imiquimod. This clone has a handful of counts. What it binds is not known. V was pared by 6 bases and J by 8 bases, with 4 bases of the junction left unmatched. The CDR3 has 11 amino acids. Germline assignment: CDR1 DFQATT and CDR2 SNEGSKA (reference sequence).

The input for sequencing was PBMCs, taken from a glioma patient whose treatment included an IDH1 peptide vaccine. The receptor was derived from a man over 45 with glioma. The gene calls are TRBV20-1 and TRBJ2-5; 9 nucleotides agree with TRBD2. As DNA, the CDR3 is TGCAGTGCGGGGACTAGCAGTACCCAGTACTTC. This gives the protein CSAGTSSTQYF.